The 24 T cell receptor beta chains listed next were all sequenced from one sample in a study of a mutant IDH1 vaccine in newly diagnosed glioma. Repertoires were generated with immunoSEQ multiplex PCR, while TCRdb's copy carries only in-frame clones and drops some. The sample carries roughly 41,000 clones, around 90% recorded once. Documented time point: baseline, week 1 (first vaccination visit). Treatment reported: pre-vaccination baseline after standard-of-care therapy. This specimen consisted of PBMCs, obtained from a glioma patient treated with radiotherapy, temozolomide or both. The receptors were gathered from a man aged 18 to 29 with glioma.

The chain joins TRBV28 to TRBJ2-7; D gene uncertain. The germline V gene has CDR1 MDHEN and CDR2 SYDVKM. Trimming stripped 5 bases from V and 2 bases from J, with 10 bases between. This CDR3 region has 13 residues. In DNA form, the CDR3 reads TGTGCCAGCAGTAGACCGACGGCCTACGAGCAGTACTTC. This translates into CASSRPTAYEQYF. Full variable domain (remainder filled in from reference TRBV28 and TRBJ2-7): DVKVTQSSRYLVKRTGEKVFLECVQDMDHENMFWYRQDPGLGLRLIYFSYDVKMKEKGDIPEGYSVSREKKERFSLILESASTNQTSMYLCASSRPTAYEQYFGPGTRLTVT.

The rearrangement uses TRBV13 and TRBJ1-1; D is perhaps TRBD1 (5 bases). In germline, CDR1 is PRHDT, CDR2 FYEKMQ (reference sequence). V lost 5 bases and J 3 bases, leaving 16 bases between the germline ends. The CDR3 spans 15 residues. The CDR3 nucleotides are TGTGCCAGCAGCGCGTGGACAAGTCTCGACACTGAAGCTTTCTTT. It translates to CASSAWTSLDTEAFF.

This chain uses TRBV11-2 with TRBJ1-4, with 8 bases fitting TRBD1. Trimming at V came to 3 bases and at J to 6 bases, leaving 0 bases not matched to a gene. The germline V gene has CDR1 SGHAT and CDR2 FQNNGV. CDR3 size: 13 residues. The DNA of the CDR3 is TGTGCCAGCAGCTTGACAGGGGATGAAAAACTGTTTTTT. Its protein is CASSLTGDEKLFF.

The V call is TRBV6-6, the J call TRBJ1-2; perhaps TRBD1 as D (5 bases). Germline V gives CDR1 MNHNY, CDR2 SVGAGI (reference sequence). V was pared by 2 bases and J by 8 bases, with 15 bases between. The CDR3 runs 14 residues. The CDR3 bases are TGTGCCAGCAGTTACGAAGCAGGGATTATGGGCTACACCTTC. This gives the protein CASSYEAGIMGYTF.

V is TRBV28 and J is TRBJ1-1; TRBD1 is a possible D gene (6 bases). The CDR3 spans 12 residues. The germline V gene encodes CDR1 MDHEN and CDR2 SYDVKM. Trimming pared 2 bases from V and 11 bases from J, leaving 12 bases between. The CDR3, as DNA: TGTGCCAGCAGTTTAATGGGGGCAGCCGCTTTCTTT. It encodes CASSLMGAAAFF.

CDR3 region: CAIARTEPNEKLFF. As DNA, the CDR3 is TGTGCCATCGCAAGGACAGAGCCTAATGAAAAACTGTTTTTT. The V call is TRBV10-3, the J call TRBJ1-4, with a weak D call TRBD1 (6 bases). Germline V gene lookup returns CDR1 ENHRY and CDR2 SYGVKD. This CDR3 has 14 amino acids. V was trimmed by 8 bases and J by 3 bases, leaving 13 bases between them.

This clone occurred a few times. The chain combines TRBV18 with TRBJ1-5; a weak D match, TRBD1 (5 bases). The CDR3 extends over 14 amino acids. Germline V gene sequence: CDR1 KGHSH, CDR2 LQKENI. V lost 2 bases and J 5 bases, leaving 10 bases between the germline ends. The CDR3 region has the DNA TGTGCCAGCTCACCAGCCGGGGGGGATCAGCCCCAGCATTTT. This codes for CASSPAGGDQPQHF.

This chain links TRBV19 with TRBJ2-2; 9 bases map to TRBD1. This CDR3 has 15 amino acids. V trimming: 6 bases; J trimming: 4 bases; junction bases outside the gene matches: 6. Germline V gives CDR1 LNHDA, CDR2 SQIVND (reference sequence). The CDR3 loop reads CASRGGQGGTGELFF. The CDR3 nucleotides are TGTGCCAGTAGGGGGGGACAGGGAGGCACCGGGGAGCTGTTTTTT.

V gene TRBV5-1 combines with J gene TRBJ2-3, with D possibly matching TRBD1 (6 bases). This CDR3 comprises 15 residues. The ends were cut back, 0 bases at V and 2 bases at J, with 10 bases in the middle. In germline, CDR1 is SGHRS, CDR2 YFSETQ. The CDR3 sequence is CASSLDRDLTDTQYF. DNA of the CDR3: TGCGCCAGCAGCTTGGACAGGGACCTCACAGATACGCAGTATTTT.

CDR3 region: CASSQGTGGGGYTF. For the CDR3, the DNA is TGCGCCAGCAGCCAAGGGACAGGGGGTGGTGGCTACACCTTC. The chain joins TRBV4-3 to TRBJ1-2; the match to TRBD1 covers 10 bases. V gave up 1 base and J gave up 7 bases; unmatched junction bases: 3. Germline CDR1 and CDR2: LGHNA and YSLEER. The CDR3 totals 14 residues.

The J gene is TRBJ2-5, the V gene TRBV29-1, with 8 bases aligning to TRBD2. Germline V gene sequence: CDR1 SQVTM, CDR2 ANQGSEA. This CDR3 is 13 amino acids long. With 5 bases clipped from V and 4 bases from J, the junction kept 6 bases outside the gene matches. The chain's CDR3 is CSVRTSSGETQYF. In DNA form, the CDR3 reads TGCAGCGTTCGGACTAGCAGCGGAGAGACCCAGTACTTC.

This clone showed up just a few times. This chain links TRBV11-2 with TRBJ2-5, with D tentatively TRBD1 (7 bases). V lost 5 bases to trimming and J lost 1 base, with 17 bases between them. The germline gives CDR1 SGHAT, CDR2 FQNNGV. This CDR3 comprises 16 residues. The CDR3 coding sequence is TGTGCCAGCAGCCCCCAGGCAGGGGGGATCCAAGAGACCCAGTACTTC. Protein sequence: CASSPQAGGIQETQYF. Together with reference TRBV11-2 and TRBJ2-5, the CDR3 gives the full variable domain: EAGVAQSPRYKIIEKRQSVAFWCNPISGHATLYWYQQILGQGPKLLIQFQNNGVVDDSQLPKDRFSAERLKGVDSTLKIQPAKLEDSAVYLCASSPQAGGIQETQYFGPGTRLLVL.

The chain combines TRBV18 with TRBJ2-7; D ambiguous. Germline lookup yields CDR1 KGHSH and CDR2 LQKENI. The CDR3 is 14 residues long. Deletions cut 5 bases from V and 2 bases from J, with 13 bases between. The CDR3 loop reads CASSTDPAAYEQYF. The CDR3 DNA reads TGTGCCAGCTCAACAGACCCGGCTGCCTACGAGCAGTACTTC.

This clone is a singleton in its sample. The chain uses TRBV7-9 and TRBJ2-3, with a possible D match to TRBD2 (6 bases). Trimming shortened V by 3 bases and J by 0 bases, and 10 bases separated the two germline ends. The germline V gene has CDR1 SEHNR and CDR2 FQNEAQ (reference sequence). The CDR3 consists of 15 residues. The CDR3 spells CASSLGSGSTDTQYF. The CDR3 coding sequence is TGTGCCAGCAGCTTGGGTAGCGGAAGCACAGATACGCAGTATTTT.

The chain joins TRBV20-1 to TRBJ2-1; D call uncertain. The CDR3 runs 11 residues. Germline V gene lookup returns CDR1 DFQATT and CDR2 SNEGSKA (reference sequence). The V end lost 6 bases, the J end lost 6 bases, and 9 bases lay between the germline ends. The CDR3 sequence: CSARSGNEQFF. CDR3 bases: TGCAGTGCCCGGTCAGGCAATGAGCAGTTCTTC.

V usage is TRBV30 and J usage is TRBJ2-5; 7 bases are a match to TRBD1. The V gene's germline CDR1 is GTSNPN and CDR2 SVGIG (reference sequence). The J segment lost 2 bases and the V segment lost 3 bases, leaving 9 bases of the junction unmatched. This CDR3 comprises 15 residues. Here the CDR3 reads CAWSEFGTEQETQYF. CDR3 nucleotide sequence: TGTGCCTGGAGCGAATTTGGGACAGAACAAGAGACCCAGTACTTC.

This rearrangement joins TRBV6-1 to TRBJ1-1; no reliable D call. Trimming took 6 bases from V and 3 from J, leaving 14 bases between them. The germline CDR1 and CDR2 sequences are MNHNS and SASEGT. CDR3 length: 14 residues. CDR3: CASSRASDYTEAFF. The CDR3 region has the DNA TGTGCCAGCAGCCGGGCGTCCGATTACACTGAAGCTTTCTTT.

The chain carries TRBV7-2 and TRBJ1-1; D is possibly TRBD1 (6 bases). CDR3 length: 15 amino acids. CDR1 is SGHTA, CDR2 FQGNSA, per germline. The germline V and J ends were trimmed by 5 bases and 10 bases, with 23 bases remaining between them. CDR3 bases: TGTGCCAGCAGCCTCCGACATCCGGGGGGCGGAGGAGCTTTCTTT. It codes for CASSLRHPGGGGAFF.

This clone was counted once. This sequence joins TRBV10-1 and TRBJ2-1; TRBD2 matches at 8 bases. CDR3 length: 15 amino acids. Germline V CDR1 and CDR2: WNHNN, SYGVQD (reference sequence). The V gene end was trimmed by 3 bases and the J gene end by 9 bases; junction bases not matched to a gene: 10. The CDR3 coding sequence is TGCGCCAGCAGTGAAACAGCGGGAGAGATGAGTGAGCAGTTCTTC. It is translated as CASSETAGEMSEQFF.

The rearrangement uses TRBV6-1 and TRBJ1-2; D unclear. Looked up from germline, CDR1 is MNHNS and CDR2 is SASEGT. Trimming shortened V by 5 bases and J by 0 bases, and 10 bases separated the two germline ends. This CDR3 region has 14 residues. The CDR3 region is CASSRTGSNYGYTF. The CDR3, as DNA: TGTGCCAGCAGTCGGACCGGGTCTAACTATGGCTACACCTTC.

The chain joins TRBV7-9 to TRBJ1-5; no clear D gene. V dropped 3 bases and J dropped 3 bases, with 18 bases sitting between them. Per the germline V gene, CDR1 is SEHNR and CDR2 is FQNEAQ (reference sequence). The CDR3 runs 17 residues. The CDR3 region has the DNA TGTGCCAGCAGCTTTCGAAAGGTAGGGCTCTCCAATCAGCCCCAGCATTTT. Translating gives CASSFRKVGLSNQPQHF.

This clone is classed as medium-sized. The gene calls are TRBV4-2 and TRBJ1-1, with D maybe TRBD1 (6 bases). The germline V gene encodes CDR1 LGHNA and CDR2 YNFKEQ. Trimming took off 0 bases at V and 5 bases at J, with 22 bases between the two ends. This CDR3 contains 18 residues. The CDR3 region is CASSQEQGLEGVGTEAFF. CDR3 DNA sequence: TGTGCCAGCAGCCAAGAACAAGGACTGGAGGGGGTCGGGACTGAAGCTTTCTTT.

The sample holds a few counts of this clone. The chain carries TRBV5-1 and TRBJ1-1; the D gene is possibly TRBD1 (5 bases). Trimming stripped 0 bases from V and 3 bases from J, with 9 bases between. Germline V CDR1 and CDR2: SGHRS, YFSETQ. This CDR3 comprises 14 residues. This chain's CDR3 is CASSLATVHTEAFF. CDR3 sequence (DNA): TGCGCCAGCAGCTTGGCGACAGTCCACACTGAAGCTTTCTTT.

V and J are TRBV5-4 and TRBJ1-2; D not resolved. Trimming shortened V by 0 bases and J by 8 bases, and 11 bases separated the two germline ends. This CDR3 region has 13 residues. Germline loops: CDR1 SGHNT, CDR2 YYREEE (reference sequence). DNA for the CDR3: TGTGCCAGCAGCTTGGAAGTTACGGGAGGCTACACCTTC. Protein: CASSLEVTGGYTF.